This T cell receptor beta chain is drawn from a study of siplizumab effects on memory and regulatory T cells. Study results and caveats: Naive T cells appeared more varied than memory cells and looked like key alloresponse contributors.

Only in-frame clones appear in the TCRdb table, and some are missing; sequencing was by immunoSEQ multiplex PCR. The sample has 95,000 to 100,000 clones; around 90% are singletons. The CDR3 is made up of 14 amino acids. V was clipped by 4 bases and J by 5 bases; unmatched bases: 4. In germline, CDR1 is SNHLY, CDR2 FYNNEI. Notes on this clone: Its target is unknown.

The sequenced sample consisted of non-Treg CD4+ T cells sorted from blood. V gene TRBV2 combines with J gene TRBJ2-5; TRBD2 matches at 10 bases. The source of this sequence is a human donor in good health. The CDR3 sequence: CASSGGLAIETQYF. The CDR3 coding sequence is TGTGCCAGCAGTGGGGGACTAGCGATTGAGACCCAGTACTTC.